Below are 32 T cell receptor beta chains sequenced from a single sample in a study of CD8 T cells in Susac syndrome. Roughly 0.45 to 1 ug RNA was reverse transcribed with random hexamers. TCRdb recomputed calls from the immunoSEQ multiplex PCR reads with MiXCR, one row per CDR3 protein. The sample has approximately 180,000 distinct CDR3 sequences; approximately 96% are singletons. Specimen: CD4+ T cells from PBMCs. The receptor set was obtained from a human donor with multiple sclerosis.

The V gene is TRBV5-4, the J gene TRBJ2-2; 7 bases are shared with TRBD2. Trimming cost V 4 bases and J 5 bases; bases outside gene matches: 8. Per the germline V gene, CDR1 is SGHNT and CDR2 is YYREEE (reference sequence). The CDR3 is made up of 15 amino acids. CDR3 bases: TGTGCCAGCAGCCGACCCGGGGGGTTTACCGGGGAGCTGTTTTTT. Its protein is CASSRPGGFTGELFF.

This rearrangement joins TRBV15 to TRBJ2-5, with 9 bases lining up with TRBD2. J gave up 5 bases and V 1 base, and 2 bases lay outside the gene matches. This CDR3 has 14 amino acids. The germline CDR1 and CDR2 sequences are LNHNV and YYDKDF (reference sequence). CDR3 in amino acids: CATSRATSGETQYF. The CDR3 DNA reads TGTGCCACCAGCAGAGCCACTAGCGGGGAGACCCAGTACTTC.

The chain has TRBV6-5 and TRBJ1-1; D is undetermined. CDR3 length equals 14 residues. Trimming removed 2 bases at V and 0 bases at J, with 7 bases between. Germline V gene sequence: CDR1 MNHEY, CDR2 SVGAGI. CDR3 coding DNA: TGTGCCAGCAGTTACGACACCTTGAACACTGAAGCTTTCTTT. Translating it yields CASSYDTLNTEAFF.

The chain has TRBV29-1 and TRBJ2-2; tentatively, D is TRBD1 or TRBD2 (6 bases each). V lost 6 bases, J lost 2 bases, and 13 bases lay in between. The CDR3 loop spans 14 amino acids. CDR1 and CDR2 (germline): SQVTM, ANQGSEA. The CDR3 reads CSVLRDTNTGELFF. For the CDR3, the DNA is TGCAGCGTCTTGCGGGACACAAACACCGGGGAGCTGTTTTTT.

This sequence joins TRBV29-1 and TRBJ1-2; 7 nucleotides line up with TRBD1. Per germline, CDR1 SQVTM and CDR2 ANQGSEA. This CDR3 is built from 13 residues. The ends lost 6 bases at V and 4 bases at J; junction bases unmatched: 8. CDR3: CSVGQVEPYGYTF. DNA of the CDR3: TGCAGCGTCGGACAGGTAGAGCCCTATGGCTACACCTTC.

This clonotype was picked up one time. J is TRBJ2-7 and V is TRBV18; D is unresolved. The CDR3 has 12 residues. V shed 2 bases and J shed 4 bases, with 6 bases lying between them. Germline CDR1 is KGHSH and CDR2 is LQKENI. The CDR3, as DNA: TGTGCCAGCTCACCAGCTTCTTACGAGCAGTACTTC. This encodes CASSPASYEQYF.

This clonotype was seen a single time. This CDR3 reads CASSLVPFVGGGTEQYF. CDR3 nucleotides: TGTGCCAGCAGTTTAGTCCCTTTTGTTGGCGGGGGGACCGAGCAGTACTTC. The gene calls are TRBV28 and TRBJ2-7, with 8 bases matching TRBD2. With V trimmed by 2 bases and J by 6 bases, 15 bases remained unmatched. This CDR3 is 17 amino acids long. Germline loops: CDR1 MDHEN, CDR2 SYDVKM.

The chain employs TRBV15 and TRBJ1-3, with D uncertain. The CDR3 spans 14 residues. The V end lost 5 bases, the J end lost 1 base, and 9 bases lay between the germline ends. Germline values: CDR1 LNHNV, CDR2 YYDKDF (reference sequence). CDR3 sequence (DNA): TGTGCCACCAGCTTCGGTGGTTCTGGAAACACCATATATTTT. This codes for CATSFGGSGNTIYF.

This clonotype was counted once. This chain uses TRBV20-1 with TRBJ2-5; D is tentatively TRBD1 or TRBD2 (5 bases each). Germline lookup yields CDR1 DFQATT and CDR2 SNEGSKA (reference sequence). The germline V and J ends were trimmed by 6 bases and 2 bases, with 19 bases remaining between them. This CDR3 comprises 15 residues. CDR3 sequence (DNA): TGCAGTGCAACGAATTATGGGACGGATCAAGAGACCCAGTACTTC. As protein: CSATNYGTDQETQYF.

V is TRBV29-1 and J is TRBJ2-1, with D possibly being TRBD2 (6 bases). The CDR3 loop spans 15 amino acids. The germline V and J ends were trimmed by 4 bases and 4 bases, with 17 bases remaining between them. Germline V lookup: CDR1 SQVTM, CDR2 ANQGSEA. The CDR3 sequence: CSVVGLPVGYNEQFF. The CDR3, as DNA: TGCAGCGTTGTGGGACTGCCCGTCGGGTACAATGAGCAGTTCTTC.

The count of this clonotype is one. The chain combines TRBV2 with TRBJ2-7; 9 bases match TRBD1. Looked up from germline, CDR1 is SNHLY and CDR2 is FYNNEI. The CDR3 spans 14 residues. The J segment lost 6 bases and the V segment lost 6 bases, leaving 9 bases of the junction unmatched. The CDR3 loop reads CASSKGQGIVEQYF. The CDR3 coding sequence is TGTGCCAGCAGCAAGGGACAGGGTATTGTCGAGCAGTACTTC. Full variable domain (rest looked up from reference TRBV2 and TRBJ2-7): EPEVTQTPSHQVTQMGQEVILRCVPISNHLYFYWYRQILGQKVEFLVSFYNNEISEKSEIFDDQFSVERPDGSNFTLKIRSTKLEDSAMYFCASSKGQGIVEQYFGPGTRLTVT.

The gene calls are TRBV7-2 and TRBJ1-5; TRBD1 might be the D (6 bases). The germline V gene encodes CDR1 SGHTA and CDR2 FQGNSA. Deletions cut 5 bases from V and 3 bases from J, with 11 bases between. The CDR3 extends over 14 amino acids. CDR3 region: CASSTQGYNQPQHF. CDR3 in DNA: TGTGCCAGCAGCACACAGGGCTACAATCAGCCCCAGCATTTT.

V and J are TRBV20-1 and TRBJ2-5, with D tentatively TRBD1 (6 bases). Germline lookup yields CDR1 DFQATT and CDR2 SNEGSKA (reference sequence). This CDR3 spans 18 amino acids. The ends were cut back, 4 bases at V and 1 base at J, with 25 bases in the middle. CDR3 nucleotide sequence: TGCAGTGCTACAGTAGACTCTCGTCGGGACACACCCCAAGAGACCCAGTACTTC. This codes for CSATVDSRRDTPQETQYF.

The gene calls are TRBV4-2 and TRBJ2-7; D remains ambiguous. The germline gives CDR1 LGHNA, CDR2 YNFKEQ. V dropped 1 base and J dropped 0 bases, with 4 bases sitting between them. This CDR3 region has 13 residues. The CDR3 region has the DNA TGTGCCAGCAGCCAAGTCGTCTCCTACGAGCAGTACTTC. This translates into CASSQVVSYEQYF.

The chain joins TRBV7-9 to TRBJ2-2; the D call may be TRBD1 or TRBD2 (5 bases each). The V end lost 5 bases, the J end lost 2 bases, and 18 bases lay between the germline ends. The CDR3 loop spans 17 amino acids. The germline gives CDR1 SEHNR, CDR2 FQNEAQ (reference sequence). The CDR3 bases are TGTGCCAGCAGCCTCCTCCGCCGGGACCATAACACCGGGGAGCTGTTTTTT. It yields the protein CASSLLRRDHNTGELFF.

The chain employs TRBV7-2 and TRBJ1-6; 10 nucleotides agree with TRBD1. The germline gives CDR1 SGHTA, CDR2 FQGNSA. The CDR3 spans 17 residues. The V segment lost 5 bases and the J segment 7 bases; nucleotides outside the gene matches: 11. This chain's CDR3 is CASSGSGTGVANSPLHF. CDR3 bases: TGTGCCAGCAGCGGCTCCGGGACAGGGGTAGCAAATTCACCCCTCCACTTT.

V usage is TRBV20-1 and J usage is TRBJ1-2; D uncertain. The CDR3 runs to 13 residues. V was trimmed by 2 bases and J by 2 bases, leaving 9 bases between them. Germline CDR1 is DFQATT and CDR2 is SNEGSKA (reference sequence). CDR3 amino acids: CSARNQRNYGYTF. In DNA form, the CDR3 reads TGCAGTGCTAGAAACCAGAGAAACTATGGCTACACCTTC.

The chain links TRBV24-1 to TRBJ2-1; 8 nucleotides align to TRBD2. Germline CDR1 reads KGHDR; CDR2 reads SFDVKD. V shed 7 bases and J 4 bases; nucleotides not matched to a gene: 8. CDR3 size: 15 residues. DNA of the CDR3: TGTGCCACCAGCGCCGCTCGGGGGGGATACAATGAGCAGTTCTTC. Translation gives CATSAARGGYNEQFF.

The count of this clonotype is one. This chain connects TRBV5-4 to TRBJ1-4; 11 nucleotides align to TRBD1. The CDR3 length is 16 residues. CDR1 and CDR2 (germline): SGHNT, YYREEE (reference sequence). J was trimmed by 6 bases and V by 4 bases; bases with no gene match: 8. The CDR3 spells CASSRRTGGDDEKLFF. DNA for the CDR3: TGTGCCAGCAGCCGTAGGACAGGGGGCGATGATGAAAAACTGTTTTTT.

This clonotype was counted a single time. The CDR3 coding sequence is TGCGCCAGCAGTCAGCAGGACAGGCTCCTGCGCTATGGCTACACCTTC. Amino acid sequence: CASSQQDRLLRYGYTF. This chain uses TRBV23-1 with TRBJ1-2, with 7 bases lining up with TRBD1. TRBV23-1 belongs to the ORF category, with a function that is uncertain. Germline trimming cut 3 bases from V and 4 bases from J; bases unmatched to any gene: 11. This CDR3 region has 16 residues.

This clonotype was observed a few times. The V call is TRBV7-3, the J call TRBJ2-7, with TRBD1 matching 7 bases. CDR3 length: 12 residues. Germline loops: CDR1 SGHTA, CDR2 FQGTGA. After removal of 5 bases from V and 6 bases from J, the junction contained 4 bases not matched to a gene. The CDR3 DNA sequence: TGTGCCAGCAGCCTGACAGGGTCCGAGCAGTACTTC. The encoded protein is CASSLTGSEQYF.

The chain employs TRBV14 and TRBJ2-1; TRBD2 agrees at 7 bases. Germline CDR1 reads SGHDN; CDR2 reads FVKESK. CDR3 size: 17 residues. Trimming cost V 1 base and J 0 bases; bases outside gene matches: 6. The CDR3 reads CASSQGGTTSSYNEQFF. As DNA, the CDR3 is TGTGCCAGCAGCCAAGGTGGGACTACGAGCTCCTACAATGAGCAGTTCTTC.

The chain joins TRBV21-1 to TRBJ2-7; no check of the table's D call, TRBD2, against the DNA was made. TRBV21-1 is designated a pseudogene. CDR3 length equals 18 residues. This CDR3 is CASSPPPAGGRKRYEQYF. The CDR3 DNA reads TGTGCCAGCAGCCCCCCGCCAGCGGGGGGTCGAAAGCGTTACGAGCAGTACTTC.

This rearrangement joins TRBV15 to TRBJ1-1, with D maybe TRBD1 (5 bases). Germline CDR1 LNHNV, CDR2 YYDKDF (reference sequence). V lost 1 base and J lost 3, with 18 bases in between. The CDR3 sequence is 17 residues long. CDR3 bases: TGTGCCACCAGCAGAGTGGGAAAACGTGGGGGGGACACTGAAGCTTTCTTT. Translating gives CATSRVGKRGGDTEAFF.

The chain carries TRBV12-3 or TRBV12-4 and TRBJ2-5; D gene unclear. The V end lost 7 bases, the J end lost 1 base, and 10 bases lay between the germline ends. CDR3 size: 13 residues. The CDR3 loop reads CASTMGPQETQYF. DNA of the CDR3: TGTGCCAGCACCATGGGTCCCCAAGAGACCCAGTACTTC.

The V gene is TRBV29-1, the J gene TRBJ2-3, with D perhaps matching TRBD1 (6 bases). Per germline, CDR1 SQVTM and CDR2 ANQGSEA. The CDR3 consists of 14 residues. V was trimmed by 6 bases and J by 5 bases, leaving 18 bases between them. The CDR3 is CSVAPGDRGDTQYF. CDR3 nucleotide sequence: TGCAGCGTAGCCCCAGGGGACCGAGGAGATACGCAGTATTTT.

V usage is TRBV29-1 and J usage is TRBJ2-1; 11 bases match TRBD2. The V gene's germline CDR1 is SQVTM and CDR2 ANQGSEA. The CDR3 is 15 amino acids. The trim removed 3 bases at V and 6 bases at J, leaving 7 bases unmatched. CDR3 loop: CSVDGWTSGSNEQFF. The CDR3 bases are TGCAGCGTTGATGGGTGGACTAGCGGGTCCAATGAGCAGTTCTTC.

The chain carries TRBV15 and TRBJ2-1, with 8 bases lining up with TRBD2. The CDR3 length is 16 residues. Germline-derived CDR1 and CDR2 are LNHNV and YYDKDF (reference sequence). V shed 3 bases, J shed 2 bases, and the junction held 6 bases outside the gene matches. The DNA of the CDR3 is TGTGCCACCAGCAGGCCGGGACTAGAGGCCTACAATGAGCAGTTCTTC. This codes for CATSRPGLEAYNEQFF.

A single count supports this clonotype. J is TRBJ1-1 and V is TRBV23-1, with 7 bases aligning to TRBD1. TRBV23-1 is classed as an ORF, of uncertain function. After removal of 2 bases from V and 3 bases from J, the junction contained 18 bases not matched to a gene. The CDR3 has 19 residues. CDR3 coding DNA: TGCGCCAGCAGTCAACCCCTCCGAGACAGGGCAACTCCGTACACTGAAGCTTTCTTT. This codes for CASSQPLRDRATPYTEAFF.

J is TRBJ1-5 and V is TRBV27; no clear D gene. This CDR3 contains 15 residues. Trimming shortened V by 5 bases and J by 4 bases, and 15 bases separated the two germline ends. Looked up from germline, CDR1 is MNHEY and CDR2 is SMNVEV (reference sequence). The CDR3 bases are TGTGCCAGCAGTCGAACGACCGAGTCAAATCAGCCCCAGCATTTT. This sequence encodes CASSRTTESNQPQHF.

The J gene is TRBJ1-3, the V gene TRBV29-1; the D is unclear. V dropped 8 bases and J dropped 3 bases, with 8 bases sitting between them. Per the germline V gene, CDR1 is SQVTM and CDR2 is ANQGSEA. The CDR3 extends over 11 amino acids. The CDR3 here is CSILYGNTIYF. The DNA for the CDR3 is TGCAGCATCCTCTATGGAAACACCATATATTTT.

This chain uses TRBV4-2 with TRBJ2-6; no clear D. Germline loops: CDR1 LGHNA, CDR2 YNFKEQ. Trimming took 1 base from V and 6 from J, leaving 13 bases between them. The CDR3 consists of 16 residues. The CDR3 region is CASSQVKQAQANVLTF. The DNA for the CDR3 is TGTGCCAGCAGCCAAGTCAAGCAGGCCCAGGCCAACGTCCTGACTTTC.